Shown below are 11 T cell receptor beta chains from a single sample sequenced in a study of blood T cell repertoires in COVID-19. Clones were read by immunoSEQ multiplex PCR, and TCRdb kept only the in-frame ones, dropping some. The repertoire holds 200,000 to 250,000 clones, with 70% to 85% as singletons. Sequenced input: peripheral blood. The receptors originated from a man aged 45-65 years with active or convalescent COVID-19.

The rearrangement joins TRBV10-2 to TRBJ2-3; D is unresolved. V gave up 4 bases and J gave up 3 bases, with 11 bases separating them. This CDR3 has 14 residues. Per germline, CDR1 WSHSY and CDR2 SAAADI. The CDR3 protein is CASSATTPTDTQYF. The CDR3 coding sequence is TGCGCCAGCAGTGCCACTACGCCGACAGATACGCAGTATTTT.

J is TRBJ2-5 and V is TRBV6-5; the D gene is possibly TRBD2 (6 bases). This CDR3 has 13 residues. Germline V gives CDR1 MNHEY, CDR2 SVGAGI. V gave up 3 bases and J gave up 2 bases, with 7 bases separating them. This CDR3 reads CASSYAGQETQYF. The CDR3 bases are TGTGCCAGCAGTTATGCGGGGCAAGAGACCCAGTACTTC.

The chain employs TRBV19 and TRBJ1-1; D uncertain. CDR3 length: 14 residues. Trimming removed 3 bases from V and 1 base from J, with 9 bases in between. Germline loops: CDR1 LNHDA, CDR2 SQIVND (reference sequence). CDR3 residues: CASSIEGRNTEAFF. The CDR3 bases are TGTGCCAGTAGTATCGAGGGTAGGAACACTGAAGCTTTCTTT.

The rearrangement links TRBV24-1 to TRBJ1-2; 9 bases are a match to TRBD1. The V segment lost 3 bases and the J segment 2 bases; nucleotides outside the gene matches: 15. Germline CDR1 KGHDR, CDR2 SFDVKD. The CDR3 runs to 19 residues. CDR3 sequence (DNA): TGTGCCACCAGTGATATACAGGGGGCCAATGTCGGAGGCAACTATGGCTACACCTTC. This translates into CATSDIQGANVGGNYGYTF.

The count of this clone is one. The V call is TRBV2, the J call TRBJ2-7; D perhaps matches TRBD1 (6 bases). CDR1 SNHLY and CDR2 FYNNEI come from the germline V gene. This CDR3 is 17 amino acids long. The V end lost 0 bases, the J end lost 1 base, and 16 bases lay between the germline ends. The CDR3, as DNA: TGTGCCAGCAGTGAAGCGCTTCTTTTGGGGGCGTCCTACGAGCAGTACTTC. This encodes CASSEALLLGASYEQYF.

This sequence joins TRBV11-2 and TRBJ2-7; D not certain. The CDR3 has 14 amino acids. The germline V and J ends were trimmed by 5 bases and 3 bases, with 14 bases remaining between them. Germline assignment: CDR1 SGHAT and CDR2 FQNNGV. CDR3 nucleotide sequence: TGTGCCAGCAGCCAAGACATCTCGCGCTACGAGCAGTACGTC. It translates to CASSQDISRYEQYV.

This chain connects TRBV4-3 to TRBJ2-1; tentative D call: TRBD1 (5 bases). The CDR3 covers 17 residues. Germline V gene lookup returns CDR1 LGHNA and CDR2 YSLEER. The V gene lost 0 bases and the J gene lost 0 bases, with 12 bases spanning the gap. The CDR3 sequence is CASSQDRRRGSYNEQFF. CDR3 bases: TGCGCCAGCAGCCAAGATCGGCGAAGGGGCTCCTACAATGAGCAGTTCTTC.

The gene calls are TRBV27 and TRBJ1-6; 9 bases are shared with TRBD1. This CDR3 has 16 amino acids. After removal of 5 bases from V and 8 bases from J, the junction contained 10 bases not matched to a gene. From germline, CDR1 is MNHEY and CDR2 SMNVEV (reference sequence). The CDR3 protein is CASSPWTGEGDSPLHF. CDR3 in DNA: TGTGCCAGCAGTCCCTGGACAGGGGAAGGGGATTCACCCCTCCACTTT.

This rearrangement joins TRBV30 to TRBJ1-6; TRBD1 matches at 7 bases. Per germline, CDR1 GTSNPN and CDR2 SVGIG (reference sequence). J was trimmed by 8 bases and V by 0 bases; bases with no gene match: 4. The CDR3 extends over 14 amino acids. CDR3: CAWSVQGKYSPLHF. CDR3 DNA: TGTGCCTGGAGTGTACAGGGGAAGTATTCACCCCTCCACTTT.

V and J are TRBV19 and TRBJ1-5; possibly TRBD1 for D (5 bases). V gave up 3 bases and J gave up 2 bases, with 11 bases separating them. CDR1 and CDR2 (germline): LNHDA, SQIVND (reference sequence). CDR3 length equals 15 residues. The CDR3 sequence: CASSMEGMGNQPQHF. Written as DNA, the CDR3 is TGTGCCAGTAGTATGGAGGGGATGGGCAATCAGCCCCAGCATTTT.

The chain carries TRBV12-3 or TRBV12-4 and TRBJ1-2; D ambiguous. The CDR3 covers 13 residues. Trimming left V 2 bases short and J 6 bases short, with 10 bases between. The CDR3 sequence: CASSLLGRDGYTF. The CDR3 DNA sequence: TGTGCCAGCAGTTTATTAGGGCGGGATGGCTACACCTTC.